This T cell receptor beta chain was identified during a study of blood T cells in healthy people across ages (dated by TCRdb to about 2015). About the investigation overall: In model experiments, roughly one uniquely barcoded TCR beta cDNA molecule per two T cells was captured by template switching. To track age-related changes in TCR beta repertoire diversity, the study relied on deep sequencing normalized with unique cDNA molecular identifiers. The donors were divided into four age groups: young (average roughly 15 years), middle-aged (about 39), aged (roughly 60) and long-lived (roughly 82). To avoid experimental bias, donors of different ages were spread randomly across the sequencing lanes. Using the same blood draw, the study looked at two additional independent replicas of 1 million unique cDNA reads for two donors, one aged 18 to 29 and the other aged 80 or older.

Systemically healthy Caucasian individuals from Russia, some 40 in total and aged 6 to 90 years, were included as donors. Each donor gave about 9.7 milliliters of peripheral blood, drawn into EDTA-treated Vacutainer tubes. PBMCs were isolated by Ficoll-Paque density-gradient centrifugation, with at least 7 million obtained per sample. Total RNA was extracted from PBMCs with Trizol reagent, with at least 6 micrograms obtained per sample. For every donor, an aliquot of PBMCs went through flow cytometry to measure the percentages of naive CD45RAhigh/CD27high T cells. V is shortened by 5 bases, J by 3 bases, and the region joining them spans 14 bases. Taken from the germline V gene (reference sequence), the CDR1 and CDR2 loops are DFQATT and SNEGSKA. Taken from cysteine to phenylalanine, the CDR3 has 13 residues. Only the CDR3 part of the read is kept: 39 bases, read in frame from the first base. Points the paper makes about the study in general: Estimates of total diversity from one million sequenced T cells were regarded as lower bounds and underestimates. Observed TCR beta diversity per million T cells fell roughly linearly with age, and a significant reduction was already apparent by age approximately 40. The long-lived group showed more naive CD4+ T cells, fewer expanded clones and increased TCR diversity than the aged group, suggesting age selection. The CMV infection status of donors was not known, potentially confounding age-related changes in expanded clonotypes. A strong correlation was found between observed TCR beta diversity and the percentage of naive T cells measured by flow cytometry. Because profiling used bulk unsorted PBMCs, naive and antigen-experienced compartments could not be compared conclusively.

Library preparation used 5' RACE. TCRdb lists the instrument as Illumina HiSeq 2500. The second PCR ran for about 6 to 12 cycles and used a J-beta primer mix along with a sample-barcoded 5' primer. A unique molecular identifier was introduced onto each TCR beta cDNA molecule by a template-switch 5' adaptor carrying 12 random nucleotides. At least 2.5 million CDR3-containing paired-end reads were obtained from each sample. All of the RNA was converted into first-strand cDNA using the Mint cDNA synthesis kit, with a TRBC-specific oligonucleotide serving as the primer. After uracil-DNA glycosylase treatment, a first 18-cycle PCR used universal primers M1SS and BC2_uni_R on all cDNA. The authors' pipeline ran thus. For normalization, 1 million high-quality reads were randomly selected from each sample, with every read carrying a distinct molecular identifier. Reads sharing molecular identifiers were discarded rather than binned into consensus sequences. MiTCR, set to a Q25 quality threshold and the strictest error-elimination algorithm, was used for CDR3 identification, clonotype clustering and error correction. A nonparametric unseen species model with Euler transformation was used to estimate lower-bound total TCR beta diversity. TCRdb reworked the public reads: Q25 trimming with fastp, MiXCR clone assembly, productive beta chains retained. Entries that share a CDR3 protein sequence are merged under the most common genes and DNA. The V and J calls, along with clone size, are taken from TCRdb and not from the paper's own processing. This sample lists almost 1 million distinct CDR3 sequences; just over 50% were detected once. The top ten clonotypes cover 20% to 25% of the sample.

With regard to this clonotype: Its antigen target is currently unknown. No base-level quality is on record; no much larger clone is a single base apart.

The source is a woman aged 60-75 years in good health. Recombination connected TRBV20-1 to TRBJ2-7; no D gene can be assigned with confidence. The source material was blood. CDR3 region: CSAVRPGLYEQYF. In nucleotide form, the sequence is TGCAGTGCTGTAAGACCGGGCCTCTACGAGCAGTACTTC.